This paragraph covers one T cell receptor beta chain sequence. The CDR3 loop spans 15 amino acids. Germline loops: CDR1 LNHDA, CDR2 SQIVND (reference sequence). Trimming shortened V by 4 bases and J by 9 bases, and 16 bases separated the two germline ends. Time point noted: pretreatment peripheral blood. Produced via immunoSEQ multiplex PCR; TCRdb's table is partial and in-frame only. The sample lists some 53,000 clones; roughly four fifths were seen once. This specimen belongs to a study of PD-L1 blockade in urothelial cancer. About the study: Once treatment had started, blood was analyzed at 3 weeks (second dose) and again at 6 weeks.

This receptor was obtained from a man aged 65 to 79 with urothelial cancer. Sequenced here: PBMCs, sampled around atezolizumab (anti-PD-L1) treatment. This chain links TRBV19 with TRBJ1-6, with D maybe TRBD1 (6 bases). The CDR3: CASSTQQGLGSPLHF. For the CDR3, the DNA is TGTGCCAGTAGTACACAACAGGGCCTGGGTTCACCCCTCCACTTT.